The 11 T cell receptor beta chains below come from one sample, sequenced in a study of blood T cell repertoires in COVID-19. Data came from immunoSEQ multiplex PCR; TCRdb stores just in-frame clones and leaves some out. The sample gives 210,000 or so clones, 85% to 90% of which show up once; 2% to 3% is in the top ten. The source material was peripheral blood. Receptors originate from a young man with COVID-19, enrolled during active disease.

The rearrangement joins TRBV5-4 to TRBJ1-1, with D possibly being TRBD1 (6 bases). Germline V gene data show CDR1 as SGHNT and CDR2 as YYREEE (reference sequence). The V gene lost 5 bases and the J gene lost 4 bases, with 12 bases spanning the gap. The CDR3 covers 13 residues. CDR3 nucleotide sequence: TGTGCCAGCAGGTTAAACAGGGCCACTGAAGCTTTCTTT. Its protein is CASRLNRATEAFF.

The V call is TRBV7-2, the J call TRBJ2-7; TRBD1 is a possible D gene (6 bases). CDR1 and CDR2 (germline): SGHTA, FQGNSA. The CDR3 runs 14 residues. V was pared by 3 bases and J by 7 bases, with 16 bases between. CDR3 residues: CASSFGLGTGEQYF. The CDR3 DNA reads as TGTGCCAGCAGCTTCGGTCTGGGCACAGGGGAGCAGTACTTC.

V and J are TRBV18 and TRBJ2-1; 9 nucleotides agree with TRBD2. Germline V lookup: CDR1 KGHSH, CDR2 LQKENI. Trimming at V came to 5 bases and at J to 6 bases, leaving 11 bases not matched to a gene. The CDR3 is made up of 16 amino acids. CDR3 in DNA: TGTGCCAGCTCATCCCTCGCCGCGGGGGGGCCCAATGAGCAGTTCTTC. Translated, it gives CASSSLAAGGPNEQFF.

The chain combines TRBV6-5 with TRBJ1-1; D may be TRBD1 (5 bases). Trimming left V 6 bases short and J 6 bases short, with 14 bases between. Germline loops: CDR1 MNHEY, CDR2 SVGAGI. The CDR3 runs 13 residues. The CDR3 is CASRYAGVAEAFF. CDR3 bases: TGTGCCAGCAGGTACGCGGGGGTGGCTGAAGCTTTCTTT.

V and J are TRBV18 and TRBJ1-5, with 10 bases that match TRBD1. After removal of 3 bases from V and 9 bases from J, the junction contained 5 bases not matched to a gene. Germline V CDR1 and CDR2: KGHSH, LQKENI. The CDR3 contains 14 residues. CDR3 sequence: CASSPTGGEVPQHF. In nucleotides, the CDR3 is TGTGCCAGCTCACCGACAGGGGGCGAAGTGCCCCAGCATTTT.

V and J are TRBV3-1 (or the pseudogene TRBV3-2) and TRBJ1-2, with a tentative D call TRBD1 (6 bases). Trimming cost V 2 bases and J 6 bases, with 16 bases left between them. Germline CDR1 reads LGHDT; CDR2 reads YNNKEL (reference sequence). The CDR3 runs 15 residues. The CDR3 is CASSQLTGSYDGYTF. In DNA, the CDR3 is TGTGCCAGCAGCCAATTAACAGGGAGTTACGATGGCTACACCTTC.

The rearrangement links TRBV5-4 to TRBJ2-2; no definite D call. The germline V gene encodes CDR1 SGHNT and CDR2 YYREEE (reference sequence). This CDR3 spans 15 amino acids. V lost 2 bases, J lost 4 bases, and 12 bases lay in between. Written as DNA, the CDR3 is TGTGCCAGCAGCTTCTATTCGCTTCGCACCGGGGAGCTGTTTTTT. It yields the protein CASSFYSLRTGELFF. Full variable domain (remainder filled in from reference TRBV5-4 and TRBJ2-2): ETGVTQSPTHLIKTRGQQVTLRCSSQSGHNTVSWYQQALGQGPQFIFQYYREEENGRGNFPPRFSGLQFPNYSSELNVNALELDDSALYLCASSFYSLRTGELFFGEGSRLTVL.

The genes are TRBV6-4 and TRBJ1-3; 7 bases fit TRBD1. After removal of 0 bases from V and 8 bases from J, the junction contained 4 bases not matched to a gene. Per germline, CDR1 MRHNA and CDR2 SNTAGT. The CDR3 covers 14 residues. The CDR3 spells CASSDSGQGDTIYF. Written as DNA, the CDR3 is TGTGCCAGCAGTGACTCCGGTCAGGGGGACACCATATATTTT.

CDR3 loop: CASTFRTTGMNTEAFF. In DNA, the CDR3 is TGCGCCAGCACTTTCCGAACCACGGGGATGAACACTGAAGCTTTCTTT. V gene TRBV4-1 combines with J gene TRBJ1-1, with D unresolved. Germline V gives CDR1 MGHRA, CDR2 YSYEKL. CDR3 size: 16 residues. The ends were cut back, 7 bases at V and 0 bases at J, with 18 bases in the middle.

The V call is TRBV6-2 or TRBV6-3, the J call TRBJ1-2; 12 bases map to TRBD1. The V segment lost 2 bases and the J segment 6 bases; nucleotides outside the gene matches: 7. The germline gives CDR1 MNHEY, CDR2 SVGEGT. The CDR3 totals 16 residues. In DNA form, the CDR3 reads TGTGCCAGCAGTTACCCGGGACAGGGGGCGCAAAATGGCTACACCTTC. Translation gives CASSYPGQGAQNGYTF.

The chain recombines TRBV19 with TRBJ2-7; D ambiguous. The V end was cut by 6 bases, the J end by 2 bases, with 11 bases between. The CDR3 is 13 residues long. The V gene's germline CDR1 is LNHDA and CDR2 SQIVND (reference sequence). The CDR3 region has the DNA TGTGCCAGTAGCCCCTCCCTAACCTACGAGCAGTACTTC. This sequence encodes CASSPSLTYEQYF.